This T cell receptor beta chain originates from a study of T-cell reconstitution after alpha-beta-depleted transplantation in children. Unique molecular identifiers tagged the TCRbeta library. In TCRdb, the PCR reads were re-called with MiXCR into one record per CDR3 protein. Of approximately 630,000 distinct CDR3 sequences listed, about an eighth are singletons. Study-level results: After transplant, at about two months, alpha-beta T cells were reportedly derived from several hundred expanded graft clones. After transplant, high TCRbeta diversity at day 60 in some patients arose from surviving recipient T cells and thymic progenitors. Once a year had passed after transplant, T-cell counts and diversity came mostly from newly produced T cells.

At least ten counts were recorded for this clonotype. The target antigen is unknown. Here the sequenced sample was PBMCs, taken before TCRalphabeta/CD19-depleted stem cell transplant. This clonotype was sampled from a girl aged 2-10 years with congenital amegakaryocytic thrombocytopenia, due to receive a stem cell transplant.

Here the CDR3 reads CSAIGAPSVWFF. CDR3 DNA: TGCAGTGCAATAGGAGCCCCCTCCGTCTGGTTCTTC. The chain uses TRBV20-1 and TRBJ2-1, with D hard to call. There are 12 residues in the CDR3. Per the germline V gene, CDR1 is DFQATT and CDR2 is SNEGSKA (reference sequence). Deletions cut 6 bases from V and 15 bases from J, with 21 bases between.